This T cell receptor beta chain stems from a study of blood T cell repertoires in COVID-19. Study details: Material from acute and convalescent COVID-19 was sourced from the United States, Italy and Spain.

Per the authors' pipeline: Estimation of nucleated cell counts was performed using reference gene primer amplification. Assay: immunoSEQ multiplex PCR; the TCRdb copy retains only in-frame clones and omits some. Clone size and V and J calls were adopted from that table, with D and trimming inferred from the DNA. This table has about 250,000 clones, around four fifths appearing once. In germline, CDR1 is LGHDT, CDR2 YNNKEL (reference sequence). The CDR3 runs 17 residues. Trimming stripped 1 base from V and 1 base from J, with 16 bases between. Sequencing input: peripheral blood. The origin of this receptor is an older woman with active or convalescent COVID-19. The gene calls are TRBV3-1 (or the pseudogene TRBV3-2) and TRBJ1-1; tentative D call: TRBD1 (5 bases). CDR3 residues: CASSQASLEGRNTEAFF. The CDR3 DNA is TGTGCCAGCAGCCAAGCCAGTCTGGAGGGGAGGAACACTGAAGCTTTCTTT.